This TCR beta chain was found in a study of T cell repertoires in cytomegalovirus infection. Study as a whole: CMV infection plus the matching HLA type was flagged by public TCR beta signatures.

TCRdb re-derived calls from the reads in MiXCR, one entry per CDR3 protein. This sample has hundreds of thousands of distinct CDR3 sequences, with around 29% found just once. Germline V lookup: CDR1 MNHGY, CDR2 SAAAGT. CDR3 length: 19 amino acids. The V segment lost 5 bases and the J segment 5 bases; nucleotides outside the gene matches: 18. With regard to this clonotype: What it recognizes is unknown.

The rearrangement links TRBV6-8 to TRBJ2-3; 11 bases are shared with TRBD2. The sample consisted of cultured CD8+ T cells from PBMCs, taken from culture after CMV antigen stimulation. The clonotype comes from a human donor in good health (CMV status not recorded). Some clones in this sample may be carry-over from other donors' samples. The CDR3 loop reads CASSNPSGGTLRGGDTQYF. CDR3 nucleotide sequence: TGTGCCAGCAGTAACCCTAGCGGGGGGACCCTGAGGGGAGGAGATACGCAGTATTTT.